The TCR beta chain described here comes from a study of T cells in Graves' hyperthyroidism and ophthalmopathy. Whole-study findings and limits: Most expanded thyroid clonotypes above 0.001 also appeared in blood.

The CDR3 length is 12 residues. CDR1 MNHEY and CDR2 SVGEGT come from the germline V gene. The ends were cut back, 5 bases at V and 9 bases at J, with 11 bases in the middle. At least 3 on the Clinical Activity Score was recorded for ophthalmopathy patients, who also had NOSPECS grade at least 4 and duration under 3 months. Those patients with uncontrolled infection, other autoimmune disease, pregnancy or lactation were excluded. Using 10 ml of fresh peripheral blood, PBMCs were prepared. RNA transcripts provided the source from which TCR beta CDR3 regions were amplified. During a first-round RT-PCR of the TCR CDR3, the HTBI primer set was used. TCRdb passed the multiplex PCR reads through MiXCR, listing each CDR3 protein once. In the table there are around 600,000 distinct CDR3 sequences, around 13% of which are singletons. This clonotype was detected only a few times. Antigen specificity is unknown.

Specimen: blood. V usage is TRBV6-2 or TRBV6-3 and J usage is TRBJ2-1, with D perhaps being TRBD1 or TRBD2 (5 bases each). The source is a woman aged 45-60 years with Graves' ophthalmopathy. Here the CDR3 reads CASSQGPFEQFF. CDR3 nucleotides: TGTGCCAGCAGTCAGGGACCCTTTGAGCAGTTCTTC.